Below, one TCR beta chain is given with its context. The antigen remains unidentified. These data come from a study of blood T cells in healthy people across ages. Study-wide points: It was the long-lived donors that had more naive CD4+ cells and higher diversity than aged donors.

This CDR3 comprises 16 residues. Germline V lookup: CDR1 SGHTA, CDR2 FQGTGA. Trimming removed 1 base from V and 0 bases from J; junction bases left unmatched: 4. Every participating donor contributed roughly 10 milliliters of peripheral blood through a draw. The second PCR ran roughly 7 to 12 cycles with a sample-barcoded 5' primer and J-beta primers. TCRdb reprocessed the 5' RACE reads with MiXCR, giving one entry per CDR3 protein. The sample records about 720,000 distinct CDR3 sequences, 20% to 25% being singletons. This sample was also put to use in a study of T cells of mothers and their children. This second study says: Regardless of relatedness, pairs show thymic selection shaping TCR recombination output in a similar manner.

The receptor was isolated from a boy younger than 18 in good health. V gene TRBV7-3 combines with J gene TRBJ2-5, with 8 bases fitting TRBD2. Sequenced sample: blood. This CDR3 is CASSLNGRGDQETQYF. For the CDR3, the DNA is TGTGCCAGCAGCTTAAATGGGCGGGGGGACCAAGAGACCCAGTACTTC.